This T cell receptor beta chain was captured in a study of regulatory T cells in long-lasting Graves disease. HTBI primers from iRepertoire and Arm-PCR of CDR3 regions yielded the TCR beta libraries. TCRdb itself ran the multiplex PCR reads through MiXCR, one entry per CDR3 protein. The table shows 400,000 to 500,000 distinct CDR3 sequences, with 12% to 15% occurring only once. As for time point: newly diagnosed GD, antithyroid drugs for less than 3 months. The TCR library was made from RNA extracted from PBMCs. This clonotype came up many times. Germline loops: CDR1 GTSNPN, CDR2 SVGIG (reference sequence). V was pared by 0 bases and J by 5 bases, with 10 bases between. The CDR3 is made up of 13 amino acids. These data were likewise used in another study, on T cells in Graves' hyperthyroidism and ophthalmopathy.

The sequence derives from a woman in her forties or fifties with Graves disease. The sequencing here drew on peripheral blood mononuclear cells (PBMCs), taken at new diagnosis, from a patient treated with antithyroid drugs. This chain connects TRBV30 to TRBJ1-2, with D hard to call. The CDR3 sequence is CAWSVGPFYGYTF. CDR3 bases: TGTGCCTGGAGTGTAGGCCCTTTTTATGGCTACACCTTC.